Below are 4 T cell receptor beta chains sequenced from a single sample in a study of T-cell memory formation after mild COVID-19. TCRdb ran MiXCR on the 5' RACE reads and lists one entry per CDR3 protein. The sample holds about 470,000 distinct CDR3 sequences; approximately 23% are singletons and the top ten take approximately 12%. The sequenced sample consisted of PBMCs or a T cell subset sorted from them (not recorded which). Receptors were obtained from an adult woman who had mild COVID-19 (a few samples of this study predate the infection). Cell type and time point are not known.

V and J are TRBV7-9 and TRBJ2-3, with 7 bases fitting TRBD2. Germline V gene sequence: CDR1 SEHNR, CDR2 FQNEAQ (reference sequence). The CDR3 has 17 amino acids. V was pared by 0 bases and J by 6 bases, with 12 bases of the junction left unmatched. CDR3 amino acids: CASSLARDGRTWDTQYF. The CDR3 DNA follows: TGTGCCAGCAGCTTAGCGCGGGACGGGAGGACATGGGATACGCAGTATTTT.

This clonotype was observed a handful of times. The rearrangement links TRBV4-2 to TRBJ2-5, with 8 nucleotides matching TRBD2. V was clipped by 0 bases and J by 6 bases; unmatched bases: 6. The CDR3 loop spans 15 amino acids. CDR1 and CDR2 from the germline V gene are LGHNA and YNFKEQ. CDR3 DNA: TGTGCCAGCAGCCAAGATCCTGGCGGGGGGCAGACCCAGTACTTC. This translates into CASSQDPGGGQTQYF.

Ten or more counts support this clonotype. The chain employs TRBV18 and TRBJ2-7; 10 nucleotides match TRBD1. This CDR3 contains 15 residues. Unmatched junction bases numbered 4, after V lost 2 bases and J lost 3 bases. Germline CDR1 and CDR2: KGHSH and LQKENI. DNA for the CDR3: TGTGCCAGCTCACCAGGGGACAGGGGAGTCTACGAGCAGTACTTC. Amino acid sequence: CASSPGDRGVYEQYF.

V usage is TRBV29-1 and J usage is TRBJ2-5, with D perhaps TRBD2 (6 bases). The CDR3 runs to 13 residues. The germline V gene encodes CDR1 SQVTM and CDR2 ANQGSEA. Trimming took 5 bases from V and 5 from J, leaving 15 bases between them. CDR3 region: CSVRNAGMETQYF. The CDR3 DNA reads TGCAGCGTTCGGAACGCGGGAATGGAGACCCAGTACTTC.